Shown below are 7 T cell receptor beta chains from a single sample sequenced in a study of identical twins. One entry per CDR3 protein results from TCRdb running MiXCR on the 5' RACE reads. The repertoire holds about 570,000 distinct CDR3 sequences, with just under 10% as singletons. Another study also made use of these data, one on yellow fever vaccine responses in identical twins.

The sample comprised PBMCs. These receptors were taken from a young woman in good health.

This clonotype was seen only a few times. CDR3: CASPSDNEQFF. As DNA, the CDR3 is TGTGCCAGTCCCTCTGACAATGAGCAGTTCTTC. The chain is built from TRBV12-3 or TRBV12-4 and TRBJ2-1, with unresolved D. This CDR3 region has 11 residues. The V and J ends lost 9 bases and 5 bases respectively, with 8 bases between them.

This clonotype was observed a handful of times. The CDR3, as DNA: TGTGCCAGCAGCTTGGAAATTTGGCAGTTCTTC. As protein: CASSLEIWQFF. This chain joins TRBV5-8 and TRBJ2-1; D gene ambiguous. The germline V gene encodes CDR1 SGHTS and CDR2 YDEGEE. The CDR3 loop spans 11 amino acids. V was cut by 0 bases and J by 12 bases, with 7 bases left in between.

This clonotype was seen repeatedly, ten times or more. The CDR3 here is CASRGGNTEAFF. DNA for the CDR3: TGTGCCAGCAGGGGCGGGAACACTGAAGCTTTCTTT. This chain joins TRBV7-9 and TRBJ1-1; D not resolved. Germline CDR1 and CDR2: SEHNR and FQNEAQ (reference sequence). The CDR3 is made up of 12 amino acids. V was cut by 6 bases and J by 1 base, with 6 bases left in between.

This clonotype was counted a few times. The chain employs TRBV4-3 and TRBJ1-1; unclear D gene. Germline V gene sequence: CDR1 LGHNA, CDR2 YSLEER. The CDR3 has 13 amino acids. V shed 1 base and J shed 6 bases, with 9 bases lying between them. The DNA of the CDR3 is TGCGCCAGCAGCCAAGTTCGGGGTGCTGAAGCTTTCTTT. Protein sequence: CASSQVRGAEAFF.

This clonotype was seen a few times. The chain employs TRBV12-3 or TRBV12-4 and TRBJ1-2, with TRBD1 identical over 9 bases. J was trimmed by 2 bases and V by 6 bases; bases with no gene match: 4. CDR3 length: 14 residues. The CDR3 reads CASRPGQGNYGYTF. In DNA form, the CDR3 reads TGTGCCAGCAGACCGGGACAGGGAAACTATGGCTACACCTTC.

The CDR3 region has the DNA TGTGCCAGCAGTTTGCTGGACAGGTTCGACTCCTACGAGCAGTACTTC. This gives the protein CASSLLDRFDSYEQYF. The chain uses TRBV28 and TRBJ2-7; 7 positions match TRBD1. The CDR3 is 16 amino acids. Germline V lookup: CDR1 MDHEN, CDR2 SYDVKM. J lost 0 bases, V lost 3 bases, and 8 bases had no gene match.

This clonotype was observed a handful of times. The chain carries TRBV28 and TRBJ2-7, with D perhaps TRBD1 (5 bases). V lost 2 bases and J lost 3, with 11 bases in between. Germline V lookup: CDR1 MDHEN, CDR2 SYDVKM. The CDR3 runs to 14 residues. Here the CDR3 reads CASSLGSGFYEQYF. The CDR3 DNA follows: TGTGCCAGCAGTTTAGGGTCAGGGTTCTACGAGCAGTACTTC.